The entry below gives a single T cell receptor (beta chain) sequence along with its context. The data originate from a study of control samples from healthy donors and cancer patients. The germline gives CDR1 LNHDA, CDR2 SQIVND (reference sequence). The V segment lost 0 bases and the J segment 2 bases; nucleotides outside the gene matches: 10. There are 19 residues in the CDR3. Assay used: immunoSEQ multiplex PCR; TCRdb lists only in-frame clones, some missing. The profile shows tens of thousands of clones, under 95% of them singletons. The chain has TRBV19 and TRBJ1-1, with TRBD1 matching 12 bases. Sequences were obtained from PBMCs. This receptor was taken from a middle-aged woman with lung cancer. Written as DNA, the CDR3 is TGTGCCAGTAGTATAGACCCGGGACAGGGGGCTTACCTAAACACTGAAGCTTTCTTT. This gives the protein CASSIDPGQGAYLNTEAFF.